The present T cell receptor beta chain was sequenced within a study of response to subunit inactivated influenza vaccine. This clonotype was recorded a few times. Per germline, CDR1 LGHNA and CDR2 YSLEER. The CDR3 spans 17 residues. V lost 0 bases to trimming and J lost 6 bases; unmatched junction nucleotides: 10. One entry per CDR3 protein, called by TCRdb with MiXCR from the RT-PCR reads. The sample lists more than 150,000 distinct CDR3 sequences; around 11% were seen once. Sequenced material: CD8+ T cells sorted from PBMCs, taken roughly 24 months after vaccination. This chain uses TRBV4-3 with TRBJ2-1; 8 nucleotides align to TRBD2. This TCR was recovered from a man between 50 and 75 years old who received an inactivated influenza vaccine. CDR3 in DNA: TGCGCCAGCAGCCAAGACCTCGGGGGGGCTGGAAGCAATGAGCAGTTCTTC. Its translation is CASSQDLGGAGSNEQFF.